Listed below are T cell receptor beta chains from one sample, sequenced in a study of T cells in Graves' hyperthyroidism and ophthalmopathy. TCRdb re-analysed the multiplex PCR reads in MiXCR, keeping a single row per CDR3 protein. The sample contains a few hundred thousand distinct CDR3 sequences, 46% of which appear only once. The specimen was peripheral blood or thyroid tissue (not recorded which). These receptors were obtained from a woman younger than 30 with Graves' hyperthyroidism. Both conserved end residues are part of each CDR3. Each record gives: J gene, D gene, clone size, V gene, CDR3 protein, CDR3 DNA. The D gene is left open where the match is weak. Size values are once, few and many counts, or a class for expanded clones, and some rows have none.

>TRBJ2-1|TRBD2|.|TRBV7-3
CASSISGRAVDEQFF
TGTGCCAGCAGCATTAGCGGGAGGGCCGTCGATGAGCAGTTCTTC
>TRBJ1-2|.|many|TRBV27
CASRGRDSGGYTF
TGTGCCAGCCGCGGGAGGGATAGTGGTGGCTACACCTTC
>TRBJ2-6|.|few|TRBV27
CASSSSWGANVLTF
TGTGCCAGCAGTTCGTCTTGGGGGGCCAACGTCCTGACTTTC
>TRBJ1-4|.|many|TRBV7-9
CASSRGIDNEKLFF
TGTGCCAGCAGCCGGGGGATCGATAATGAAAAACTGTTTTTT
>TRBJ2-3|.|.|TRBV5-4
CASRQVWDTQYF
TGTGCCAGCCGGCAGGTATGGGATACGCAGTATTTT
>TRBJ2-7|TRBD2|many|TRBV5-1
CASSWTSGMGYEQYF
TGCGCCAGCAGCTGGACTAGCGGGATGGGGTACGAGCAGTACTTC
>TRBJ2-7|.|.|TRBV29-1
CSAFYEQYF
TGCAGCGCCTTCTACGAGCAGTACTTC
>TRBJ1-5|.|many|TRBV7-2
CASSLQGLQPQHF
TGTGCCAGCAGCTTACAGGGGCTTCAGCCCCAGCATTTT
>TRBJ2-7|TRBD2|many|TRBV7-9
CASSLGRHEQYF
TGTGCCAGCAGCCTCGGGAGGCACGAGCAGTACTTC
>TRBJ1-1|.|.|TRBV20-1
CSASGGTEAFF
TGCAGTGCTAGTGGGGGGACTGAAGCTTTCTTT
>TRBJ2-7|TRBD1|many|TRBV20-1
CSARDAQGAFYEQYF
TGCAGTGCTAGAGATGCCCAGGGGGCTTTCTACGAGCAGTACTTC
>TRBJ1-5|TRBD1|many|TRBV2
CASSNRDRADQPQHF
TGTGCCAGCAGTAACCGGGACAGGGCGGATCAGCCCCAGCATTTT
>TRBJ1-1|TRBD1|.|TRBV12-3/TRBV12-4
CASSLDRGGGTEAFF
TGTGCCAGCAGTTTAGACAGGGGCGGCGGAACTGAAGCTTTCTTT
>TRBJ2-2|.|.|TRBV3-1
CASSQWPRGYTGELFF
TGTGCCAGCAGCCAATGGCCCAGGGGATACACCGGGGAGCTGTTTTTT
>TRBJ2-2|.|many|TRBV4-1
CASTPLGTGELFF
TGCGCCAGCACCCCTTTAGGCACCGGGGAGCTGTTTTTT
>TRBJ2-1|.|.|TRBV7-7
CASSLERGRSYNEQFF
TGTGCTAGCAGCTTGGAGCGAGGTCGCTCCTACAATGAGCAGTTCTTC
>TRBJ1-1|TRBD1|.|TRBV20-1
CSARSWTGENTEAFF
TGCAGTGCTAGGAGCTGGACAGGGGAGAACACTGAAGCTTTCTTT
>TRBJ2-1|TRBD2|once|TRBV24-1
CATSDRSSGNNEQFF
TGTGCCACCAGTGACAGGTCTAGCGGTAACAATGAGCAGTTCTTC
>TRBJ1-5|TRBD1|many|TRBV20-1
CSARDTGANQPQHF
TGCAGTGCTAGAGATACAGGGGCCAATCAGCCCCAGCATTTT
>TRBJ1-1|.|many|TRBV12-3/TRBV12-4
CASSLIWDTEAFF
TGTGCCAGCAGTTTAATATGGGACACTGAAGCTTTCTTT
>TRBJ2-5|.|many|TRBV11-2
CASSSWQETQYF
TGTGCCAGCAGTAGTTGGCAAGAGACCCAGTACTTC
>TRBJ2-7|TRBD2|.|TRBV4-1
CASSQDPGLAGVIEQYF
TGCGCCAGCAGCCAAGACCCCGGACTAGCGGGAGTAATAGAGCAGTACTTC
>TRBJ1-1|.|many|TRBV24-1
CATSDRGYAEAFF
TGTGCCACCAGTGATAGGGGGTACGCTGAAGCTTTCTTT
>TRBJ2-1|.|.|TRBV15
CATSDVAGYNEQFF
TGTGCCACCAGCGACGTCGCGGGGTACAATGAGCAGTTCTTC
>TRBJ2-3|.|.|TRBV19
CASSISLLDTQYF
TGTGCCAGTAGTATAAGTCTGTTGGATACGCAGTATTTT
>TRBJ2-6|.|.|TRBV20-1
CSASQVDYVLTF
TGCAGTGCTAGTCAGGTGGACTACGTCCTGACTTTC
>TRBJ2-2|.|many|TRBV7-8
CAGVVSGPLGPGELFF
TGTGCCGGAGTAGTTTCCGGGCCGTTGGGTCCCGGGGAGCTGTTTTTT
>TRBJ1-5|TRBD1|many|TRBV5-6
CASSHLGGQGIQPQHF
TGTGCCAGCAGCCACCTCGGCGGACAGGGGATTCAGCCCCAGCATTTT
>TRBJ1-2|.|.|TRBV7-3
CASSSQPHYGYTF
TGTGCCAGCAGCTCCCAGCCCCACTATGGCTACACCTTC
>TRBJ1-4|TRBD1|.|TRBV7-2
CASSLADRADEKLFF
TGTGCCAGCAGCTTAGCGGACAGGGCGGATGAAAAACTGTTTTTT
>TRBJ2-1|.|few|TRBV2
CASSGTDNEQFF
TGTGCCAGCAGCGGGACTGACAATGAGCAGTTCTTC
>TRBJ1-5|.|many|TRBV19
CASSRSGLSNQPQHF
TGTGCCAGTAGTCGTTCAGGGTTGAGCAATCAGCCCCAGCATTTT
>TRBJ2-7|.|.|TRBV5-1
CASSQTYGTTYEQYF
TGCGCCAGCAGCCAAACCTACGGGACCACCTACGAGCAGTACTTC
>TRBJ2-5|TRBD2|many|TRBV19
CASSPGLVGGETQYF
TGTGCCAGTAGTCCGGGACTAGTTGGTGGAGAGACCCAGTACTTC
>TRBJ2-6|.|.|TRBV15
CATSSLAGANVLTF
TGTGCCACCAGCAGCTTAGCTGGGGCCAACGTCCTGACTTTC
>TRBJ2-1|TRBD2|.|TRBV7-2
CASSFAFGTSEYNGQFF
TGTGCCAGCAGCTTTGCGTTCGGGACTAGCGAGTACAATGGGCAGTTCTTC
>TRBJ2-2|TRBD2|.|TRBV4-2
CASSPSSGSTGELFF
TGTGCCAGCAGCCCGTCTAGCGGGAGTACCGGGGAGCTGTTTTTT
>TRBJ2-7|.|few|TRBV10-3
CAISESGTSYEQYF
TGTGCCATCAGTGAGAGCGGTACCTCCTACGAGCAGTACTTC
>TRBJ2-2|TRBD2|.|TRBV15
CATSTRTSGELFF
TGTGCCACCAGCACGAGGACTAGCGGGGAGCTGTTTTTT
>TRBJ1-3|.|once|TRBV2
CASSEVSSGNTIYF
TGTGCCAGCAGTGAGGTGAGCTCCGGAAACACCATATATTTT
>TRBJ2-5|TRBD2|many|TRBV24-1
CATAPQGGETQYF
TGTGCCACCGCGCCGCAGGGAGGGGAGACCCAGTACTTC
>TRBJ2-7|TRBD2|few|TRBV27
CASSLRASGSHEQYF
TGTGCCAGCAGTTTAAGGGCTAGCGGGAGCCACGAGCAGTACTTC
>TRBJ1-1|.|.|TRBV20-1
CSASGLDEITEAFF
TGCAGTGCTAGTGGTTTGGATGAGATCACTGAAGCTTTCTTT
>TRBJ2-5|.|.|TRBV20-1
CRDYGQTQETQYF
TGCAGGGACTATGGACAGACCCAAGAGACCCAGTACTTC
>TRBJ2-7|.|many|TRBV7-9
CASSSADYEQYF
TGTGCCAGCAGTTCGGCCGACTACGAGCAGTACTTC
>TRBJ2-5|.|.|TRBV7-8
CASSLEAPGRQPQYF
TGTGCCAGCAGCTTAGAAGCCCCGGGACGGCAGCCCCAGTACTTC
>TRBJ1-1|.|.|TRBV7-4
CASSLDLDTEAFF
TGTGCCAGCAGCTTAGATCTAGATACTGAAGCTTTCTTT
>TRBJ1-5|.|many|TRBV4-2
CASSLHLAQPQHF
TGTGCCAGCAGCCTGCATCTAGCCCAGCCCCAGCATTTT